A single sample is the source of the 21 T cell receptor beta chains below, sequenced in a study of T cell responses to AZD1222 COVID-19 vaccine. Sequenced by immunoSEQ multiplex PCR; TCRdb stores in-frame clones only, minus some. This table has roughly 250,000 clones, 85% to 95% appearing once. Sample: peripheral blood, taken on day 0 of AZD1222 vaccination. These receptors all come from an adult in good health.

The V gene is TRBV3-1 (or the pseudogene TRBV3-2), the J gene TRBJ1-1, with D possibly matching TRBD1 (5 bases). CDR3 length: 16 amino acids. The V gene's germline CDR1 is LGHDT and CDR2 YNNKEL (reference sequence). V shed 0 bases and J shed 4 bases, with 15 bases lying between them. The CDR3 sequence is CASSQDKAGLGTEAFF. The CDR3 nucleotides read TGTGCCAGCAGCCAAGATAAGGCAGGGTTGGGCACTGAAGCTTTCTTT.

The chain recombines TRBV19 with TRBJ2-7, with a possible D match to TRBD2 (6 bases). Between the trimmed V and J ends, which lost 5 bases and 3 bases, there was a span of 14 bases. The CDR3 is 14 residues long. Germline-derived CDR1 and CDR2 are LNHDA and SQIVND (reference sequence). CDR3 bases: TGTGCCAGTAGTCCAGAGGGGACTTTCTACGAGCAGTACTTC. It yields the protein CASSPEGTFYEQYF. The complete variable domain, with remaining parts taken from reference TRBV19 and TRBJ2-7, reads DGGITQSPKYLFRKEGQNVTLSCEQNLNHDAMYWYRQDPGQGLRLIYYSQIVNDFQKGDIAEGYSVSREKKESFPLTVTSAQKNPTAFYLCASSPEGTFYEQYFGPGTRLTVT.

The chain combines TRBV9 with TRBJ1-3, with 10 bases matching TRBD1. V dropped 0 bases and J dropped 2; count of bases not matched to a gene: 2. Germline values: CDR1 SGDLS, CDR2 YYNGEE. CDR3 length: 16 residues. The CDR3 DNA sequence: TGTGCCAGCAGCGTAGCGGGACAGGGGACTGGAAACACCATATATTTT. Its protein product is CASSVAGQGTGNTIYF.

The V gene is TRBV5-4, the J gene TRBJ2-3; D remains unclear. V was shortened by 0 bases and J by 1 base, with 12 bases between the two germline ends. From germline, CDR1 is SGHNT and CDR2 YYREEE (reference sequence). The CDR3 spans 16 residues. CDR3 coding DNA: TGTGCCAGCAGCTTGGACTCTAGGCCGGGCACAGATACGCAGTATTTT. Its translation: CASSLDSRPGTDTQYF.

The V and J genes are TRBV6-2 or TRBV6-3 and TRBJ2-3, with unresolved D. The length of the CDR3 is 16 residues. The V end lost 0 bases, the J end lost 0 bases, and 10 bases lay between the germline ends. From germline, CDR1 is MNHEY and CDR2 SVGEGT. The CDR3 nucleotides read TGTGCCAGCAGTTACTCGGTTTCCCCTAGCACAGATACGCAGTATTTT. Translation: CASSYSVSPSTDTQYF.

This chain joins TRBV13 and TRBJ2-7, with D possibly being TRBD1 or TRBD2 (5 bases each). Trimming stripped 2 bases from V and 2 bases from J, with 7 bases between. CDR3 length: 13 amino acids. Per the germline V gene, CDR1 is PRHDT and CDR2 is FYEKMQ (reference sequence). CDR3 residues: CASSLMGAYEQYF. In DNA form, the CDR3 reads TGTGCCAGCAGCTTAATGGGGGCCTACGAGCAGTACTTC.

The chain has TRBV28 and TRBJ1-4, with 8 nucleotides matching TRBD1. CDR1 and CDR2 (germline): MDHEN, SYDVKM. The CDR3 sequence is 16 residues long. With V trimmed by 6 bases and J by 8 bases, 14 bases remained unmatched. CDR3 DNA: TGTGCCAGCAGCCCCGCCCAGCAGGGGGCGAGGGAAAAACTGTTTTTT. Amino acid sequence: CASSPAQQGAREKLFF.

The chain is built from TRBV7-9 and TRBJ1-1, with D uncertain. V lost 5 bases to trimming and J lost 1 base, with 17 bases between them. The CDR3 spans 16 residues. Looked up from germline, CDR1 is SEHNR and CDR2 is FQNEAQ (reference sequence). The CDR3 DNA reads TGTGCCAGCAGCGACCTTTCCTGGGGTTCGAACACTGAAGCTTTCTTT. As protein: CASSDLSWGSNTEAFF.

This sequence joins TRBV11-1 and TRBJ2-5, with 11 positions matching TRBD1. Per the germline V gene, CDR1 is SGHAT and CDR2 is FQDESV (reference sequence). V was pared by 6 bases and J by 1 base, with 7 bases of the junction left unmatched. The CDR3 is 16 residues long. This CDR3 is CASSPGQGAFQETQYF. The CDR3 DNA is TGTGCCAGCAGTCCCGGACAGGGGGCTTTCCAAGAGACCCAGTACTTC.

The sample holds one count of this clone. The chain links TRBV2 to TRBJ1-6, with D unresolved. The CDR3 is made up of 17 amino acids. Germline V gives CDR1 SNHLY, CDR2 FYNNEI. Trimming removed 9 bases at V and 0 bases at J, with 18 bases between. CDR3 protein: CASKRALESSYNSPLHF. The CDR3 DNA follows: TGTGCCAGTAAGAGGGCCCTCGAAAGCTCCTATAATTCACCCCTCCACTTT.

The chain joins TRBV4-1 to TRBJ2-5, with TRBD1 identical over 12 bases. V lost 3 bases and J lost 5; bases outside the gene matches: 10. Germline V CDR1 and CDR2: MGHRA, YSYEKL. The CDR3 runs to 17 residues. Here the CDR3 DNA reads TGCGCCAGCAGCCACTCCGAGGGGGACAGGGGGCGGGAGACCCAGTACTTC. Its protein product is CASSHSEGDRGRETQYF.

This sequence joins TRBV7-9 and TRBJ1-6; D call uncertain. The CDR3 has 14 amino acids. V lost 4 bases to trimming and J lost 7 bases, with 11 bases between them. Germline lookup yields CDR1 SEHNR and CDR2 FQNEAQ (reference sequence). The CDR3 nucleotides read TGTGCCAGCAGCTCTCGGGAGTTAAATTCACCCCTCCACTTT. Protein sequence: CASSSRELNSPLHF.

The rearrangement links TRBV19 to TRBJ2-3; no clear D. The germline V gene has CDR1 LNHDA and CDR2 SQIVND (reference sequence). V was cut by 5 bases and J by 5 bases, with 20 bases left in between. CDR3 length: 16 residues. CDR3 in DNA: TGTGCCAGTAGTGATGGGCAGTCGAGGCCCCAAGATACGCAGTATTTT. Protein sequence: CASSDGQSRPQDTQYF. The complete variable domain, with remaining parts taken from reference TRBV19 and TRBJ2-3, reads DGGITQSPKYLFRKEGQNVTLSCEQNLNHDAMYWYRQDPGQGLRLIYYSQIVNDFQKGDIAEGYSVSREKKESFPLTVTSAQKNPTAFYLCASSDGQSRPQDTQYFGPGTRLTVL.

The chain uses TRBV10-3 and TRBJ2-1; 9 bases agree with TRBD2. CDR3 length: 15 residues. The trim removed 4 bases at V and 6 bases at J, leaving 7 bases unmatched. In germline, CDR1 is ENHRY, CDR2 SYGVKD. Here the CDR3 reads CAISGVAGGGNEQFF. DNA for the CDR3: TGTGCCATCAGTGGGGTGGCGGGAGGGGGCAATGAGCAGTTCTTC.

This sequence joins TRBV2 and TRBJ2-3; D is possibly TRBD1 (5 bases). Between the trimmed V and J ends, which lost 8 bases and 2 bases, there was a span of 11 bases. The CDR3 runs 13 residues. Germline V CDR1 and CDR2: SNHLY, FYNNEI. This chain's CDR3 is CASSPGNTDTQYF. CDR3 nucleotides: TGTGCCAGCTCCCCAGGGAACACAGATACGCAGTATTTT.

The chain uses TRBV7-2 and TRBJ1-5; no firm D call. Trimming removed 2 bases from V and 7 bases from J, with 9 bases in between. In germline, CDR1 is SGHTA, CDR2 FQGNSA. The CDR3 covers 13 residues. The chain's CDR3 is CASSLTSTQPQHF. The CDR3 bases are TGTGCCAGCAGCTTAACGAGTACGCAGCCCCAGCATTTT.

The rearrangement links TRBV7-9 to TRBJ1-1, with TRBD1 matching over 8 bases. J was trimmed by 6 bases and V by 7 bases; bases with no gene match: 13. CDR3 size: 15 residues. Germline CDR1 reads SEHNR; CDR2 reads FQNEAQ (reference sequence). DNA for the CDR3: TGTGCCAGCACCAATCCCCGGACAGGGCACGCTGAAGCTTTCTTT. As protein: CASTNPRTGHAEAFF. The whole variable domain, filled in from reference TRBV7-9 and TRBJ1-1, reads DTGVSQNPRHKITKRGQNVTFRCDPISEHNRLYWYRQTLGQGPEFLTYFQNEAQLEKSRLLSDRFSAERPKGSFSTLEIQRTEQGDSAMYLCASTNPRTGHAEAFFGQGTRLTVV.

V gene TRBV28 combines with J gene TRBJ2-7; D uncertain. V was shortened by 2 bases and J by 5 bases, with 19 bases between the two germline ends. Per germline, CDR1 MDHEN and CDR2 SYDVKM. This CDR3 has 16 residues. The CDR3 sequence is CASSLNFALATNEQYF. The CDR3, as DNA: TGTGCCAGCAGTTTAAATTTCGCGCTGGCTACCAACGAGCAGTACTTC.

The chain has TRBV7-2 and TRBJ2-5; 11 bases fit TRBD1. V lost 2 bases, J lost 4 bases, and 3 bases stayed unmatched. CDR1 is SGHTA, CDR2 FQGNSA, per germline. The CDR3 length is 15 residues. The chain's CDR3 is CASSLRGTGGETQYF. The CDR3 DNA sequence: TGTGCCAGCAGCTTACGCGGGACAGGGGGAGAGACCCAGTACTTC.

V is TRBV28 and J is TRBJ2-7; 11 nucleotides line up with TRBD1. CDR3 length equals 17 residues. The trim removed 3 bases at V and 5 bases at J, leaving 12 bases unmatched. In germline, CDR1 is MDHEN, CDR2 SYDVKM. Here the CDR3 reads CASSFVLAGTGGNEQYF. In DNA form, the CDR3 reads TGTGCCAGCAGTTTTGTGCTAGCCGGGACAGGGGGTAACGAGCAGTACTTC.

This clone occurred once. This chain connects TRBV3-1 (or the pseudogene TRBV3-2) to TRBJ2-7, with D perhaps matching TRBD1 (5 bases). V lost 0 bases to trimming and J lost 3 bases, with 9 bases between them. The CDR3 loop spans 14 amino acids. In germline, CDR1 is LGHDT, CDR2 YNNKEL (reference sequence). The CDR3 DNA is TGTGCCAGCAGCCAAGATGGTGGACACTACGAGCAGTACTTC. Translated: CASSQDGGHYEQYF.